The 16 T cell receptor beta chains below all came from one sample that was sequenced in a study of blood T cell repertoires in COVID-19. Using immunoSEQ multiplex PCR, the repertoire was profiled, and TCRdb retains in-frame clones only, with some absent. Of fewer than 300,000 clones in the sample, over 75% were seen once. Sequencing was performed on peripheral blood. The receptor source for this set is a human donor in a cohort sampled during active COVID-19.

The chain recombines TRBV19 with TRBJ2-7; 7 bases are a match to TRBD1. Trimming at V came to 6 bases and at J to 6 bases, leaving 8 bases not matched to a gene. The CDR3 loop spans 13 amino acids. The germline V gene encodes CDR1 LNHDA and CDR2 SQIVND (reference sequence). The CDR3 reads CASRAPGQAEQYF. CDR3 nucleotide sequence: TGTGCCAGTAGGGCACCCGGACAGGCCGAGCAGTACTTC.

This clone was picked up a small number of times. The V gene is TRBV13, the J gene TRBJ2-7; 10 nucleotides match TRBD2. The V gene's germline CDR1 is PRHDT and CDR2 FYEKMQ (reference sequence). CDR3 length: 14 residues. With 5 bases clipped from V and 2 bases from J, the junction kept 3 bases outside the gene matches. CDR3: CASSPGLAAYEQYF. The CDR3, as DNA: TGTGCCAGCAGCCCCGGACTAGCGGCCTACGAGCAGTACTTC.

The chain employs TRBV29-1 and TRBJ2-1, with 9 bases identical to TRBD2. V lost 3 bases, J lost 8 bases, and 5 bases stayed unmatched. CDR3 length: 13 residues. Germline CDR1 and CDR2: SQVTM and ANQGSEA. CDR3 amino acids: CSVDSGLAYEQFF. The CDR3 DNA is TGCAGCGTTGATTCGGGACTAGCATATGAGCAGTTCTTC.

The rearrangement links TRBV15 to TRBJ2-7; 9 bases are shared with TRBD2. The CDR3 consists of 16 residues. Germline CDR1 and CDR2: LNHNV and YYDKDF (reference sequence). The ends lost 6 bases at V and 3 bases at J; junction bases unmatched: 12. The DNA for the CDR3 is TGTGCCACCAGTGTAAGGGGGCGGGAGGGAGGCTACGAGCAGTACTTC. This sequence encodes CATSVRGREGGYEQYF.

The table lists this clone with a count of one. The chain has TRBV10-3 and TRBJ2-3; no definite D call. V was clipped by 1 base and J by 6 bases, with 5 bases between them. CDR3 length: 12 residues. Looked up from germline, CDR1 is ENHRY and CDR2 is SYGVKD. The DNA of the CDR3 is TGTGCCATCAGTGAGTACGAGGATACGCAGTATTTT. Its protein is CAISEYEDTQYF.

The chain carries TRBV7-9 and TRBJ2-3; possibly TRBD2 for D (6 bases). Germline-derived CDR1 and CDR2 are SEHNR and FQNEAQ (reference sequence). This CDR3 spans 11 amino acids. Deletions cut 5 bases from V and 8 bases from J, with 8 bases between. The CDR3 spells CASSRGGTQYF. The CDR3 coding sequence is TGTGCCAGCAGCAGGGGAGGTACGCAGTATTTT.

This clone was counted only a few times. CDR3 protein: CASSLRGNEKLFF. The CDR3, as DNA: TGTGCCAGCAGCTTGAGGGGGAATGAAAAACTGTTTTTT. V usage is TRBV5-4 and J usage is TRBJ1-4; possibly TRBD1 for D (6 bases). This CDR3 comprises 13 residues. Looked up from germline, CDR1 is SGHNT and CDR2 is YYREEE (reference sequence). Trimming stripped 1 base from V and 5 bases from J, with 6 bases between.

CDR3 loop: CASSTRGQDYEQYF. As DNA, the CDR3 is TGTGCCAGTAGTACCCGGGGACAGGACTACGAGCAGTACTTC. V and J are TRBV19 and TRBJ2-7; the match to TRBD1 covers 8 bases. Trimming removed 4 bases from V and 3 bases from J; junction bases left unmatched: 5. There are 14 residues in the CDR3. The germline gives CDR1 LNHDA, CDR2 SQIVND (reference sequence).

The chain is built from TRBV7-6 and TRBJ1-3; no reliable D call. CDR1 SGHVS and CDR2 FNYEAQ come from the germline V gene. This CDR3 region has 15 residues. The V gene lost 5 bases and the J gene lost 4 bases, with 15 bases spanning the gap. This CDR3 is CASSQTWEWGNTIYF. CDR3 coding DNA: TGTGCCAGCAGCCAGACGTGGGAGTGGGGAAACACCATATATTTT.

Here the CDR3 reads CASSEGREWSNEQYF. The CDR3 DNA is TGTGCCAGCAGTGAAGGGCGGGAGTGGAGCAACGAGCAGTACTTC. The chain carries TRBV6-4 and TRBJ2-7; the match to TRBD2 covers 7 bases. The CDR3 is 15 residues long. Germline V gene data show CDR1 as MRHNA and CDR2 as SNTAGT. V trimming: 3 bases; J trimming: 5 bases; junction bases outside the gene matches: 10.

V is TRBV19 and J is TRBJ2-3; 13 bases line up with TRBD2. In germline, CDR1 is LNHDA, CDR2 SQIVND (reference sequence). With 3 bases clipped from V and 5 bases from J, the junction kept 5 bases outside the gene matches. CDR3 length: 16 residues. The CDR3, as DNA: TGTGCCAGTAGTATTAGGGGACTAGCGGGAAGAGATACGCAGTATTTT. It is translated as CASSIRGLAGRDTQYF.

The genes are TRBV19 and TRBJ2-5; D is perhaps TRBD1 (6 bases). V was clipped by 5 bases and J by 2 bases, with 21 bases between them. CDR3 size: 17 residues. Germline loops: CDR1 LNHDA, CDR2 SQIVND (reference sequence). The CDR3 region has the DNA TGTGCCAGTAGTGTTGATCTCACAGGGCTGGCACAAGAGACCCAGTACTTC. This encodes CASSVDLTGLAQETQYF. Filled out from reference TRBV19 and TRBJ2-5, the complete variable domain reads DGGITQSPKYLFRKEGQNVTLSCEQNLNHDAMYWYRQDPGQGLRLIYYSQIVNDFQKGDIAEGYSVSREKKESFPLTVTSAQKNPTAFYLCASSVDLTGLAQETQYFGPGTRLLVL.

The J gene is TRBJ2-3, the V gene TRBV7-9; D perhaps matches TRBD2 (5 bases). CDR3 size: 19 residues. The V gene lost 7 bases and the J gene lost 1 base, with 27 bases spanning the gap. Germline V gene lookup returns CDR1 SEHNR and CDR2 FQNEAQ (reference sequence). The CDR3 DNA follows: TGTGCCAGCACCTCGGTGGGAGAGGCCCCCCTAACCCGCACAGATACGCAGTATTTT. Residues: CASTSVGEAPLTRTDTQYF.

The V gene is TRBV12-3 or TRBV12-4, the J gene TRBJ2-7, with a weak D call TRBD1 (6 bases). CDR3 length: 12 amino acids. V dropped 4 bases and J dropped 3 bases, with 7 bases sitting between them. The CDR3 reads CASSSRGYEQYF. Here the CDR3 DNA reads TGTGCCAGCAGTTCCAGGGGCTACGAGCAGTACTTC.

V and J are TRBV24-1 and TRBJ2-5; D is uncertain. The CDR3 spans 11 residues. From germline, CDR1 is KGHDR and CDR2 SFDVKD. Trimming left V 9 bases short and J 4 bases short, with 8 bases between. The CDR3 sequence is CATRILETQYF. CDR3 DNA: TGTGCCACCCGTATTTTAGAGACCCAGTACTTC.

The rearrangement links TRBV7-9 to TRBJ2-2; 9 bases map to TRBD2. The CDR3 runs 15 residues. V lost 2 bases, J lost 4 bases, and 2 bases stayed unmatched. The germline CDR1 and CDR2 sequences are SEHNR and FQNEAQ (reference sequence). The CDR3 sequence: CASSLLAGFTGELFF. DNA for the CDR3: TGTGCCAGCAGCTTACTAGCGGGGTTCACCGGGGAGCTGTTTTTT. Looking up the rest from reference TRBV7-9 and TRBJ2-2 gives the full variable domain: DTGVSQNPRHKITKRGQNVTFRCDPISEHNRLYWYRQTLGQGPEFLTYFQNEAQLEKSRLLSDRFSAERPKGSFSTLEIQRTEQGDSAMYLCASSLLAGFTGELFFGEGSRLTVL.